The sequence of this T cell receptor (beta chain) was determined in a study of beta chain features in type 1 diabetes. V was clipped by 5 bases and J by 0 bases, with 21 bases between them. CDR1 is SGHRS, CDR2 YFSETQ, per germline. The CDR3 extends over 19 amino acids. Expressed TCRB transcripts were sequenced after all isolated RNA was converted to cDNA. The method was immunoSEQ multiplex PCR; TCRdb's version includes in-frame clones alone and lacks a portion of them. This sample has almost 350,000 clones, with 8% found just once. Sequenced: central memory CD4+ T cells from blood. The genes are TRBV5-1 and TRBJ2-6, with D possibly TRBD1 on 6 matching bases. The origin of this receptor is a woman between 18 and 30 years old in good health. The CDR3 DNA reads TGCGCCAGCAGTCCCGGTGTTGGGGGCAGCCTCTCTGGGGCCAACGTCCTGACTTTC. It specifies CASSPGVGGSLSGANVLTF.